The clone carrying this T cell receptor beta chain has only one observation. This entry is derived from a study of blood T cell repertoires in COVID-19. How the authors handled the data: Reference gene primer amplification in the assay estimated nucleated cell counts. The protocol was immunoSEQ multiplex PCR, while the TCRdb copy is restricted to in-frame clones and leaves out a portion. V and J calls plus clone size are reproduced from that table; the DNA served to infer D and trimming. This sample has some 260,000 clones; roughly 87% occur once, and the top ten carry 3%. V dropped 1 base and J dropped 2 bases, with 5 bases sitting between them. The CDR3 has 14 residues. Germline loops: CDR1 KGHDR, CDR2 SFDVKD.

The receptor was isolated from a young man with active or convalescent COVID-19. The material sequenced was peripheral blood. The chain carries TRBV24-1 and TRBJ1-5; D unresolved. CDR3 DNA sequence: TGTGCCACCAGTGATTTTACTGGCAATCAGCCCCAGCATTTT. It translates to CATSDFTGNQPQHF.